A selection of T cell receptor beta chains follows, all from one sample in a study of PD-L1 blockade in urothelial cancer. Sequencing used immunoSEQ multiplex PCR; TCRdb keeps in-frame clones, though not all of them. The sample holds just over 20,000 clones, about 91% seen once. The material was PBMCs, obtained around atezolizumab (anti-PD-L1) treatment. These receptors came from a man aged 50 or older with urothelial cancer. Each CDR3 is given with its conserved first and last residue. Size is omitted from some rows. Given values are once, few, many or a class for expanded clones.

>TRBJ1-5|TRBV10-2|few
CASTPGTGAGYSNQPQHF
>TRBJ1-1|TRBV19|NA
CASSPGISEAFF
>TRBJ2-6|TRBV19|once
CASSRRQGNGANVLTF
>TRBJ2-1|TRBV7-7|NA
CASSLEASRSSYNEQFF
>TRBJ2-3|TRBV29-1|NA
CSVDGRGTDTQYF
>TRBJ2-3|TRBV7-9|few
CASRSPLAGRTDTQYF
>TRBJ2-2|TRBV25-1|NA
CASSPGQGASGELFF
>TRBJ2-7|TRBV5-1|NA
CASSLVGQIFDEQYF
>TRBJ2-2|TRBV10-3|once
CAISPREGGTGELFF
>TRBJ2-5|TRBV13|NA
CASRGRTSGGAPETQYF
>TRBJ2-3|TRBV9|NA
CASSTGQGATHTQYF
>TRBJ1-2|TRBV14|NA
CASSQVSTANYGYTF
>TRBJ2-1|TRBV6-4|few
CATSSSGHSYNEQFF
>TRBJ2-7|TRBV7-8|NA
CASSLVGVGGQRYEQYF
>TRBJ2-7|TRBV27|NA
CASSLLGHEQYF
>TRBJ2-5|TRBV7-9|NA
CASSFGLADQETQYF
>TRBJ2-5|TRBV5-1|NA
CASSSRDGTGREETQYF
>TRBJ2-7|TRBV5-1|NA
CASSFPPGQTSYEQYF
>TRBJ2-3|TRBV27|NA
CASSPGVGTSGSTDTQYF
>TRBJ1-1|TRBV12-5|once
CASGLVYEGAFF
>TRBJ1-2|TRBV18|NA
CASSMGALLGYGYTF
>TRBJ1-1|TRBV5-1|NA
CASSLGAGSDTEAFF
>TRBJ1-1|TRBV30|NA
CAWSAQGARSAFF
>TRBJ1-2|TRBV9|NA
CASAAPLQGRGYTF
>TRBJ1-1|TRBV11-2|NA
CASSSRGRTEAFF
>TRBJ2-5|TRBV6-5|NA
CASSYSAAPQYF
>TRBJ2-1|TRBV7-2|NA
CASSLDIRTAYNEQFF
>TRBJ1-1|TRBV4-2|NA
CASSRQGRDTEAFF
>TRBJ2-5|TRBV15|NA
CATSREAGPGETQYF
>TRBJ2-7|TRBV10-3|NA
CALGLAGVDQYF
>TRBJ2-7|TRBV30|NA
CAWSYRDYEQYF
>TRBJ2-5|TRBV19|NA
CASSIFPYGEETQYF
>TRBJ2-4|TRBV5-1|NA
CASSAGVAKNIQYF
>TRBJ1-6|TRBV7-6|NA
CASSPAWGSPNSPLHF
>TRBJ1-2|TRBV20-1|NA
CSAKSYGYTF
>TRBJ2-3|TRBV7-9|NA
CASSIPGQSTDTQYF
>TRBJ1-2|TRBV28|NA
CASSQQGANYGYTF
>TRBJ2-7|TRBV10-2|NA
CASSEYRDRGHEQYF
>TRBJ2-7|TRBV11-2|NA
CASSPLSTYEQYF
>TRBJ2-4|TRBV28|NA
CASSTPGTRFDIQYF
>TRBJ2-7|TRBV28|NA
CASSSSLTSGRAQYF
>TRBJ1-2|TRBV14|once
CASSRWDNALDYGYTF
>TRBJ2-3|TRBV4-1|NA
CASSQAGLAGNTDTQYF
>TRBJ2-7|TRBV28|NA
CASSSPRGQAYEQYF
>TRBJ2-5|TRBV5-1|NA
CASSVTGASETQYF
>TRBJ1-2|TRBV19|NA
CASSQGWYGYTF
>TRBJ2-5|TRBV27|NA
CASSYSGQKETQYF
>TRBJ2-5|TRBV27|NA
CASSPGQWETQYF